This is a list of T cell receptor beta chains from one sample in a study of response to subunit inactivated influenza vaccine. A single record per CDR3 protein comes from TCRdb applying MiXCR to the RT-PCR reads. This table holds about 800,000 distinct CDR3 sequences, around 21% found once. The specimen was PBMCs from blood, collected 4 to 6 days after vaccination. Source of these receptors: a man aged 45 to 65 who received an inactivated influenza vaccine. Both conserved end residues are part of each CDR3. D genes are given only for firm matches. Only part of the rows carry a size: once, few, many, or a class if the clone is expanded.

V gene: TRBV5-1
J gene: TRBJ2-3
clone size: many
D gene: TRBD1
CDR3 protein: CASSLQGPDTQYF
CDR3 DNA: TGTGCCAGCAGTTTACAGGGGCCAGATACGCAGTATTTT

V gene: TRBV20-1
J gene: TRBJ1-2
clone size: few
D gene: -
CDR3 protein: CSARQGVGYTF
CDR3 DNA: TGCAGTGCTAGACAGGGAGTTGGCTACACCTTC

V gene: TRBV5-1
J gene: TRBJ2-3
clone size: few
D gene: -
CDR3 protein: CASSLIGRRQDTQYF
CDR3 DNA: TGCGCCAGCAGCTTGATAGGAAGGCGGCAAGATACGCAGTATTTT

V gene: TRBV11-2
J gene: TRBJ2-1
clone size: -
D gene: -
CDR3 protein: CASSFSGLGNEQFF
CDR3 DNA: TGTGCCAGCAGCTTTTCAGGGTTAGGCAATGAGCAGTTCTTC

V gene: TRBV6-1
J gene: TRBJ1-1
clone size: -
D gene: TRBD1
CDR3 protein: CASSRLQGAKNTEAFF
CDR3 DNA: TGTGCCAGCAGTCGACTACAGGGGGCCAAGAACACTGAAGCTTTCTTT

V gene: TRBV2
J gene: TRBJ2-7
clone size: -
D gene: TRBD1
CDR3 protein: CASSEMGQGYYEQYF
CDR3 DNA: TGTGCCAGCAGTGAAATGGGACAGGGGTACTACGAGCAGTACTTC

V gene: TRBV4-2
J gene: TRBJ2-1
clone size: -
D gene: TRBD1
CDR3 protein: CASSHPGQRYNEQFF
CDR3 DNA: TGTGCCAGCAGCCATCCGGGACAGAGATACAATGAGCAGTTCTTC

V gene: TRBV6-5
J gene: TRBJ2-7
clone size: -
D gene: -
CDR3 protein: CASSYSGGDYEQYF
CDR3 DNA: TGTGCCAGCAGTTACTCCGGGGGAGACTACGAGCAGTACTTC

V gene: TRBV20-1
J gene: TRBJ1-5
clone size: few
D gene: -
CDR3 protein: CSARDLRGEPQHF
CDR3 DNA: TGCAGTGCTAGAGACCTCAGAGGGGAGCCCCAGCATTTT

V gene: TRBV20-1
J gene: TRBJ2-3
clone size: few
D gene: -
CDR3 protein: CSARVAGITTNTDTQYF
CDR3 DNA: TGCAGTGCTAGAGTGGCGGGAATAACCACGAACACAGATACGCAGTATTTT

V gene: TRBV6-2/TRBV6-3
J gene: TRBJ1-5
clone size: many
D gene: TRBD1
CDR3 protein: CASTSDRGGNQPQHF
CDR3 DNA: TGTGCCAGCACCTCGGACAGGGGAGGCAATCAGCCCCAGCATTTT

V gene: TRBV10-3
J gene: TRBJ2-5
clone size: many
D gene: -
CDR3 protein: CAIGVQETQYF
CDR3 DNA: TGTGCCATCGGGGTGCAAGAGACCCAGTACTTC

V gene: TRBV7-9
J gene: TRBJ2-5
clone size: -
D gene: -
CDR3 protein: CASSLKGETQYF
CDR3 DNA: TGTGCCAGCAGCTTAAAGGGAGAGACCCAGTACTTC

V gene: TRBV20-1
J gene: TRBJ2-1
clone size: -
D gene: -
CDR3 protein: CSARDPGSVSYNEQFF
CDR3 DNA: TGCAGTGCTAGAGATCCGGGGTCAGTAAGCTACAATGAGCAGTTCTTC

V gene: TRBV12-3/TRBV12-4
J gene: TRBJ1-6
clone size: many
D gene: TRBD1
CDR3 protein: CASSWTGGYSPLHF
CDR3 DNA: TGTGCCAGCAGTTGGACAGGGGGCTATTCACCCCTCCACTTT

V gene: TRBV11-2
J gene: TRBJ2-6
clone size: -
D gene: TRBD1
CDR3 protein: CASSLVGTGRSGANVLTF
CDR3 DNA: TGTGCCAGCAGCTTAGTTGGGACAGGGCGCTCTGGGGCCAACGTCCTGACTTTC

V gene: TRBV24-1
J gene: TRBJ2-1
clone size: -
D gene: TRBD2
CDR3 protein: CATQVAGGYNEQFF
CDR3 DNA: TGTGCCACCCAAGTAGCGGGGGGTTACAATGAGCAGTTCTTC

V gene: TRBV27
J gene: TRBJ1-6
clone size: few
D gene: TRBD1
CDR3 protein: CASSLQGDLYASPLHF
CDR3 DNA: TGTGCCAGCAGTTTACAGGGGGACCTTTACGCTTCACCCCTCCACTTT